This T cell receptor (beta chain) is from a study of cytomegalovirus exposure and HLA in healthy donors listed by TCRdb under 2017. Notes on the research overall: An earlier analysis of 587 of the donors reported approximately 260 Gb of sequence data and some 110 million unique TCR beta sequences obtained from approximately 180 million T cells. An early release that covered about 640 HLA-typed donors contained approximately 320 gigabases of sequencing data and tens of millions of unique TCR sequences. The genetic ancestry cluster associated with self-reported Caucasian donors included over 65% of the 300 to 400 genotyped donors. The study aimed to test whether cataloging public T cell receptors could reveal signatures of past pathogen exposure. Using immunosequencing, the study profiled T cell repertoires from about 620 subjects and related those repertoires to cytomegalovirus serostatus. Along with the approximately 670-subject first cohort, a separate validation cohort of some 130 different subjects was used. The study combined high-throughput TCR immunosequencing, statistical association of individual TCRs with disease status, and machine learning to predict cytomegalovirus infection status. A later analysis re-analyzed previously published TCR beta repertoires from 600 to 850 donors and added high-resolution HLA genotyping to study TCR occurrence patterns. The later analysis used no new phenotypic data to find candidate immune exposures, relying instead on TCR beta sequences and their occurrence across donors. In an earlier analysis of around 540 of the donors, high-throughput TCR beta sequencing was used to judge whether each TCR beta V gene segment behaved as functional or pseudogenic. Alongside the repertoire data, information on donor age, sex, ethnicity and CMV serostatus was compiled. A later genetic analysis took genome-wide SNP genotypes for 398 of the 666 donors and used that subset as a discovery cohort. Every repertoire in the discovery cohort had been generated on one and the same sequencing platform. Class I and class II HLA loci were covered by the typing at four-digit resolution. The number of typed donors differed by locus: about 620-640 for A, B, C, DRB1 and DQB1; about 520 for DQA1; around 580 for DPA1; and around 470 for DPB1. Because of strong linkage in the cohort, roughly five DR-DQ haplotypes were treated as single units for association and clustering. Among around 400 genotyped donors of the cohort, an average of about 240,000 unique TCR beta nucleotide sequences was sequenced per donor, of which about 19% were non-productive. Points the paper makes about the study in general: Because some donors lacked HLA typing at each locus, the association tests relied only on the typed subset. In a later analysis, HLA-associated TCR beta chains showed more clonal expansion and lower generation probabilities than non-associated chains that were equally common. In the study, 164 TCR beta chains were listed as associated with cytomegalovirus. Because counts were too low, seventeen rarely observed V segments, including chromosome 9 orphons, were excluded from the earlier analysis of 587 of the donors. A few of the identified cytomegalovirus-associated TCR beta chains were confirmed in vitro to be specific for cytomegalovirus antigens. The only immune exposure information available for the cohort was CMV serostatus. Most CMV-associated TCR beta chains appeared to be HLA-restricted in a later analysis, and the HLA associations seemed to be driven largely by CMV exposure. A later analysis reported that several top co-occurrence clusters appeared linked to parvovirus B19, influenza, CMV and Epstein-Barr virus. In an earlier analysis of approximately 590 of the donors, most TCR beta V segments appeared in productive rearrangements about 87% or about 30% of the time, broadly matching IMGT annotations. A later genetic analysis reported fewer N-insertions in productive TCRs among donors in an Asian-associated ancestry cluster than the roughly 650-donor mean. A later genetic analysis associated a missense DCLRE1C variant with V-gene and J-gene trimming of TCR beta chains, and an independent cohort replicated the association. Sequencing depth was assumed to be roughly uniform across donors in the presence/absence analyses, though that assumption may not hold. Some IMGT-functional V segments, including TRBV6-2 and TRBV6-3, could not be distinguished by the 87-base-pair reads and were therefore excluded. According to a later analysis, TCR association rates differed among HLA loci, with DRB1 alleles showing the most associated TCRs and HLA-C alleles showing the fewest. The classifier was reported to diagnose cytomegalovirus status with high specificity and sensitivity in both the original and validation cohorts. At a false discovery rate of 0.05, a later analysis linked 15,000 to 20,000 TCR beta sequences to specific HLA alleles. A cluster of highly shared sequence variants was judged likely to be a technical artifact of the sequencing pipeline. Linkage disequilibrium might explain the correlated functional status among segregating V segments, but an unknown experimental factor could not be ruled out. A further reported finding was that TCR beta sequences accurately predicted the HLA-A and HLA-B alleles for most subjects in the first cohort. Most TCR sequences were seen in very few donors, while some public TCRs were found in many individuals. This cohort had only TCR beta chains sequenced, and the lack of alpha or paired-chain data limited which features could be detected. When HLA alleles, especially DR and DQ, strongly co-occurred, TCR associations were difficult to assign to individual alleles. The authors suggested that the approach could potentially be extended to other disease states and immunological phenotypes.

The library came from the immunoSEQ multiplex PCR assay. For the multiplex PCR, a mixture combining 60 forward primers for TCR Vbeta segments and 13 reverse primers for TCR Jbeta segments was used. Amplification of the CDR3 region of rearranged TCR beta genes was performed with a multiplex PCR assay on genomic DNA. On the Illumina HiSeq System, the amplified TCR beta libraries were sequenced as 87-base-pair reads. In the paper's pipeline: In a later analysis, tens of millions of unique TCR beta chains were counted across the roughly 610 repertoires, and roughly 9.9 million of these chains were shared by at least two donors. Raw reads were error-corrected and collapsed into unique sequences with a nearest-neighbor algorithm that merged closely related sequences to remove PCR and sequencing errors. V, D and J gene segments were assigned by aligning CDR3 sequences to IMGT reference sequences. For a sequence to be retained, a match of at least six nucleotides to both a V gene segment and a J gene segment was required. A rearrangement was called productive if the CDR3 had no stop codons and remained in frame with V and J, and every other rearrangement was called non-productive. CDR3 was defined according to IMGT convention as the region running from the second conserved V-encoded cysteine to the conserved J-encoded phenylalanine. The earlier analysis of some 580 of the donors excluded any sequence lacking an unambiguous match to a single V gene segment. An earlier analysis of a few hundred of the donors called V segments functional above 56.7% productive rearrangements and segregating when the between-donor standard deviation exceeded 5%. A statistical classification framework was built for diagnosing cytomegalovirus status from the catalog of TCR beta chain sequences. A later analysis assigned V and J genes by comparing TCR nucleotide sequences with IMGT/GENE-DB human TR gene sequences. Using the TCRdist pipeline, a later analysis assigned CDR3 sequences along with most-parsimonious VDJ recombination scenarios. In a later analysis, each TCR beta chain was defined by its CDR3 amino acid sequence together with its V-gene family, and reads without a unique V-gene family were excluded. To address suspected cross-contamination and a sequencing artifact, a later analysis removed under 600 highly shared, low-generation-probability nucleotide sequences. For each public chain, a later analysis derived a clonal expansion index from normalized ranks of inferred template counts within each repertoire. In a later analysis, generation probabilities were computed with a VDJ recombination model fitted to out-of-frame rearrangements, and the resulting probabilities were checked against IGoR. Hypergeometric tests were used in a later analysis to score TCR-TCR, TCR-HLA and TCR-CMV co-occurrence, with a repertoire-size bias correction applied to the TCR pairs. False discovery rates were estimated in a later analysis by permuting HLA or CMV assignments 20 times. In a later analysis, co-occurring TCRs were grouped using DBSCAN, and TCRdist sequence similarity was added for clustering within HLA-allele-positive subsets. Repertoires with fewer than 30,000 or more than 120,000 public chains, plus five repertoires with anomalous nucleotide sharing, were excluded from co-occurrence clustering. TCRdb took over this immuneACCESS table, retaining in-frame rearrangements with V and J assigned. Such tables are incomplete; in checked studies, under half of the missing clones stem from an unresolved V gene, and the remainder is unexplained. V, J and clone size reflect that table, while D and trimming were determined from the DNA. The sample table records around 62,000 clones; around four fifths of these occur just once. Approximately 4.7% of the sample lies in the top ten.

As for this clone: Its antigen has not been determined. Base qualities were left out, and no much larger clone turns up one base away.

The CDR3, from cysteine to phenylalanine, totals 13 residues. Only the CDR3 part of the read is kept: 39 bases, read in frame from the first base. Unmatched junction bases come to 4, with V trimmed by 5 bases and J by 3 bases. CDR1 and CDR2 are read off the germline V gene (reference sequence) as LNHDA and SQIVND. The cohort was made up of under 800 healthy bone marrow donors. All cohort members were sampled while nominally healthy, although unrecorded immune exposures were likely present. The donor was CMV seropositive and was included in the group of about 290 seropositive cohort members. Each donor provided a peripheral blood sample, and peripheral blood mononuclear cells were used for TCR beta sequencing. Genomic DNA extraction from the blood cell samples was performed with the Qiagen DNeasy Blood Extraction Kit.

This chain joins TRBV19 to TRBJ2-7; TRBD2 agrees with 7 junctional bases. The sequence came from a male donor in good health and CMV-seropositive. Source material: PBMCs. Read as DNA, the sequence is TGTGCCAGTAGTTCCGGGGGGTACTACGAGCAGTACTTC. It specifies CASSSGGYYEQYF.